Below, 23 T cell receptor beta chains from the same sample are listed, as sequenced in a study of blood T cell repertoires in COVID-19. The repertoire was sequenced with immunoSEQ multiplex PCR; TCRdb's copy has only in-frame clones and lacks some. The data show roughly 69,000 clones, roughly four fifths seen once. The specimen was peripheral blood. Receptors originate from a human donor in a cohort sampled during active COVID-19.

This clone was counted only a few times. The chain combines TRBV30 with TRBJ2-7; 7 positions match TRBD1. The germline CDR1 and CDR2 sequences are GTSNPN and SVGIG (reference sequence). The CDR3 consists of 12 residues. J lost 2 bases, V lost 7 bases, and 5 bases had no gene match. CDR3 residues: CALRDRAYEQYF. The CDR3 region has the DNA TGTGCCTTAAGGGACAGAGCCTACGAGCAGTACTTC.

The CDR3 protein is CASSPRTGYGTEAFF. In nucleotides, the CDR3 is TGTGCCAGCAGTCCACGGACAGGTTATGGGACTGAAGCTTTCTTT. The V gene is TRBV28, the J gene TRBJ1-1; 7 positions match TRBD1. V was clipped by 5 bases and J by 5 bases; unmatched bases: 11. Looked up from germline, CDR1 is MDHEN and CDR2 is SYDVKM. The CDR3 runs 15 residues.

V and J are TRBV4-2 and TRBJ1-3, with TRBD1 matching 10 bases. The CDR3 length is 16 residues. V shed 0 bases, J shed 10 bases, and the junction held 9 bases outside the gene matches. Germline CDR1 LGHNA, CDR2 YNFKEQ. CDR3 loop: CASSQDLRTGGYTIYF. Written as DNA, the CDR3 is TGTGCCAGCAGCCAAGATCTCAGGACAGGGGGATATACCATATATTTT.

CDR3 amino acids: CASSYARTGGTSPLHF. CDR3 DNA: TGTGCCAGCAGTTACGCGAGGACAGGGGGTACTTCACCCCTCCACTTT. The chain couples TRBV6-5 to TRBJ1-6; TRBD1 matches at 10 bases. There are 16 residues in the CDR3. The V segment lost 2 bases and the J segment 9 bases; nucleotides outside the gene matches: 7. Germline V gene lookup returns CDR1 MNHEY and CDR2 SVGAGI.

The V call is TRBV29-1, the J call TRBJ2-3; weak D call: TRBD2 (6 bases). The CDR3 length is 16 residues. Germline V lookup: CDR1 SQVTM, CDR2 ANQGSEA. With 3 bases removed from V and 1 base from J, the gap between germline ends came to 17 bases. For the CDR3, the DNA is TGCAGCGTTGACAAATCGCGGGACGGTGGCACAGATACGCAGTATTTT. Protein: CSVDKSRDGGTDTQYF.

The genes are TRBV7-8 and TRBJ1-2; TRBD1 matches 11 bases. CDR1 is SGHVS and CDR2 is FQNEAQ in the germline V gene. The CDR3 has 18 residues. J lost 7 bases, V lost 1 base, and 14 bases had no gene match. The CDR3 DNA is TGTGCCAGCAGCTTAGGACCGGGACAGGGGGGATTCTTCGGTGGCTACACCTTC. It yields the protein CASSLGPGQGGFFGGYTF.

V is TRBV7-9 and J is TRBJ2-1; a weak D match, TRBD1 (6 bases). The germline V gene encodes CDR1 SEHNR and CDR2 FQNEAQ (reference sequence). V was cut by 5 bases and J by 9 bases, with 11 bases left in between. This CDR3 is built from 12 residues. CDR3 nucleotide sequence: TGTGCCAGCAGCCCAAGACAGGTTGAGCAGTTCTTC. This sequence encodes CASSPRQVEQFF.

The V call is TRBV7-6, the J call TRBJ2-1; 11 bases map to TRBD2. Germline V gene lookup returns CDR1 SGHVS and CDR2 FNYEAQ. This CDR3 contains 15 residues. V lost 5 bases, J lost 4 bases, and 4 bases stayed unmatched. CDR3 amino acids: CASSRSSGGYNEQFF. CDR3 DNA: TGTGCCAGCAGCCGCTCTAGCGGGGGGTACAATGAGCAGTTCTTC.

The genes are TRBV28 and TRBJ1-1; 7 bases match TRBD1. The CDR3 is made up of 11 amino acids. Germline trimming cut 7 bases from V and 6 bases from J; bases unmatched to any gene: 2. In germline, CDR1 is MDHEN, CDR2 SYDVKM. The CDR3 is CASKGASEAFF. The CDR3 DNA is TGTGCCAGCAAGGGGGCTTCTGAAGCTTTCTTT.

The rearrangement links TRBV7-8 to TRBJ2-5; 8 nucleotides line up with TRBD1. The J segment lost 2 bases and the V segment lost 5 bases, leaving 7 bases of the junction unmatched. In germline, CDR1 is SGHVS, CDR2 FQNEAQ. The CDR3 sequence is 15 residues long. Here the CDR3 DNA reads TGTGCCAGCAGCCTCGCGGGACAGGCGCAAGAGACCCAGTACTTC. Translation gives CASSLAGQAQETQYF.

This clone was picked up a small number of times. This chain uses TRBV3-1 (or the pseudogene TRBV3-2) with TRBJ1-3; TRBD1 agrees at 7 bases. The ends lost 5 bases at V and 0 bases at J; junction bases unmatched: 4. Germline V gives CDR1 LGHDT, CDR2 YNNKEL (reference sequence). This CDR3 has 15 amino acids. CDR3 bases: TGTGCCAGCAGCACAGGGGCTCTCTCTGGAAACACCATATATTTT. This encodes CASSTGALSGNTIYF.

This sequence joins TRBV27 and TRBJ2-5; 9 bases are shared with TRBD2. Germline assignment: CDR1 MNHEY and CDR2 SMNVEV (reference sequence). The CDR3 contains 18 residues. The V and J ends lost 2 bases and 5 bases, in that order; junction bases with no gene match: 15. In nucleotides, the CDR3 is TGTGCCAGCAGTTTACGGTCGCCGCTAGCGGGGAAAACGGAGACCCAGTACTTC. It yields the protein CASSLRSPLAGKTETQYF.

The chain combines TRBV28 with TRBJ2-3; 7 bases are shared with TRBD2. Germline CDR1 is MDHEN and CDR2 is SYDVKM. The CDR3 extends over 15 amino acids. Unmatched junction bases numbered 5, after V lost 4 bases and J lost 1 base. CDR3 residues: CASSSLRGGTDTQYF. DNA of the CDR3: TGTGCCAGCAGTTCGCTCCGGGGGGGCACAGATACGCAGTATTTT.

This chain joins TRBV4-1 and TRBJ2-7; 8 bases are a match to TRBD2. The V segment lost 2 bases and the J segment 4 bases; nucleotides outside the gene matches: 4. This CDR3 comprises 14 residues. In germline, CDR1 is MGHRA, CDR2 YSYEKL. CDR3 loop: CASSQSGGVYEQYF. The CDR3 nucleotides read TGCGCCAGCAGCCAATCCGGGGGGGTTTACGAGCAGTACTTC.

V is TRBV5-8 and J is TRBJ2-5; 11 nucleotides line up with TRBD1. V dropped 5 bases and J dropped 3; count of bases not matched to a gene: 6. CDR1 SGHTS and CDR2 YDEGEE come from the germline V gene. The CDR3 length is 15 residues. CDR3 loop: CASRLPGQGEETQYF. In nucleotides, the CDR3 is TGTGCCAGCAGATTGCCGGGACAGGGGGAAGAGACCCAGTACTTC.

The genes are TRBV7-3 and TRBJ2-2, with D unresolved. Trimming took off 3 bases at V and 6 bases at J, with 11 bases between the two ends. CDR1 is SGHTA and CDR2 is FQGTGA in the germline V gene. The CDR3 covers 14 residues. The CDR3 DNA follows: TGTGCCAGCAGCTTTTCGAGCGATTCCGGGGAGCTGTTTTTT. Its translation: CASSFSSDSGELFF.

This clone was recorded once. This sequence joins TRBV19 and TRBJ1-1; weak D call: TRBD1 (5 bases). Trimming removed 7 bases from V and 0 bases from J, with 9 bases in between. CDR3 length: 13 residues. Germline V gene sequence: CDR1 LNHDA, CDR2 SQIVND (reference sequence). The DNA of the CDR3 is TGTGCCAGTATAGGGGTAATGAACACTGAAGCTTTCTTT. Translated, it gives CASIGVMNTEAFF.

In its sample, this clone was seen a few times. The CDR3 sequence: CASNEGGAGTDTQYF. The DNA for the CDR3 is TGCGCCAGCAACGAGGGGGGGGCCGGCACAGATACGCAGTATTTT. This rearrangement joins TRBV10-1 to TRBJ2-3, with D possibly matching TRBD2 (7 bases). Germline-derived CDR1 and CDR2 are WNHNN and SYGVQD (reference sequence). CDR3 length equals 15 residues. Trimming removed 7 bases at V and 1 base at J, with 15 bases between.

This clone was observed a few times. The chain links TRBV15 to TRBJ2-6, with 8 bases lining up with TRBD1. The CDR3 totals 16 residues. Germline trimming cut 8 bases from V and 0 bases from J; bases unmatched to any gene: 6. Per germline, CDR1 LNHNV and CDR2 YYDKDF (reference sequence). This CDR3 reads CATRDRLFSGANVLTF. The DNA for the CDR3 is TGTGCCACCCGGGACAGGCTCTTCTCTGGGGCCAACGTCCTGACTTTC.

The chain's CDR3 is CASKGINEKLFF. The CDR3 nucleotides are TGCGCCAGCAAGGGGATTAATGAAAAACTGTTTTTT. J is TRBJ1-4 and V is TRBV4-1, with a possible D match to TRBD1 (5 bases). Trimming removed 7 bases at V and 4 bases at J, with 7 bases between. The CDR3 loop spans 12 amino acids. CDR1 is MGHRA, CDR2 YSYEKL, per germline.

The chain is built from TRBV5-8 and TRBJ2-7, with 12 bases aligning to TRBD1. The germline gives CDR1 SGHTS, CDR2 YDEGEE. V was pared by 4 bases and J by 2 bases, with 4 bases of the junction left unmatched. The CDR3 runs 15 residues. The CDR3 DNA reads TGTGCCAGCAGCCTGGGACAGGGGGCGGCCTACGAGCAGTACTTC. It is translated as CASSLGQGAAYEQYF. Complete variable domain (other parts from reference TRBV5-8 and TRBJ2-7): EAGVTQSPTHLIKTRGQQATLRCSPISGHTSVYWYQQALGLGLQFLLWYDEGEERNRGNFPPRFSGRQFPNYSSELNVNALELEDSALYLCASSLGQGAAYEQYFGPGTRLTVT.

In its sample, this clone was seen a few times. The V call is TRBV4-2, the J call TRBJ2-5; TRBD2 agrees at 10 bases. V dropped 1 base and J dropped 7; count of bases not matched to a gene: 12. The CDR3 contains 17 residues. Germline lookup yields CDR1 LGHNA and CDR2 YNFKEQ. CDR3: CASSQGEKRGGVVTQYF. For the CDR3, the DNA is TGTGCCAGCAGCCAAGGAGAGAAGCGGGGGGGAGTTGTGACCCAGTACTTC.

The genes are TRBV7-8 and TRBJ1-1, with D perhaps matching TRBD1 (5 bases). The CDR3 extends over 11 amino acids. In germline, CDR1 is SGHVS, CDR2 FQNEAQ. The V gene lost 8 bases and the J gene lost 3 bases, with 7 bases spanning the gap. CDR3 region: CASRGDTEAFF. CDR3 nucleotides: TGTGCCAGCCGGGGGGACACTGAAGCTTTCTTT.